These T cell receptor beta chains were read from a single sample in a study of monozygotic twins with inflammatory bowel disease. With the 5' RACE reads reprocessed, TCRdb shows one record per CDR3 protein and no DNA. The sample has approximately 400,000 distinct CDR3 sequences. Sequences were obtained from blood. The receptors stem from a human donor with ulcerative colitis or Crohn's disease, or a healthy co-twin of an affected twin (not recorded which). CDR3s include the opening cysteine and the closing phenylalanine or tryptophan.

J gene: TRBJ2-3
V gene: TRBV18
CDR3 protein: CASSPGMGTDTQYF

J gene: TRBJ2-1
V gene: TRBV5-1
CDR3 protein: CASRLDLASEQFF

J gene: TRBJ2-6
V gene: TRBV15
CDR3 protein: CATNSRDSSGANVLTF

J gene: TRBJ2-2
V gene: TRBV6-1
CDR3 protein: CASSQIGGGDGELFF

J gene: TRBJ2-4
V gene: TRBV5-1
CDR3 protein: CASSLVGTRDIQYF

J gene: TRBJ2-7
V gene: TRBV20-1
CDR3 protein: CSATGTSGYEQYF

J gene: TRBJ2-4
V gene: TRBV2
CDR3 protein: CASAGAAKNIQYF

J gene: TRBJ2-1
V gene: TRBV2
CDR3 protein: CASSESRGGRGEQFF

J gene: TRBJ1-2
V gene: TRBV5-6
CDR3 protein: CASSRRTFDYGYTF

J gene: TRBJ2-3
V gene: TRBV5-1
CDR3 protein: CASSLDGVPTSTDTQYF

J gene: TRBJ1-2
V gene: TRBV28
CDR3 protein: CASRPGGEGYGYTF

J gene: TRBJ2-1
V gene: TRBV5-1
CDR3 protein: CASSTLAGGGYNEQFF

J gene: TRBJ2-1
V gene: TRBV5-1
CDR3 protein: CASSLVPGRGTTYNEQFF

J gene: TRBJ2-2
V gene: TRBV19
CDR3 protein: CASSMGLAGAGTGELFF

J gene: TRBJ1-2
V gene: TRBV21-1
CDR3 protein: CASSKRRGNGYTF

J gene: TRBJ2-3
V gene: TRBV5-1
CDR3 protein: CASRTAGTLQDTQYF

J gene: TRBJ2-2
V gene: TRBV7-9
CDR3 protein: CASSLRGEGVGELFF